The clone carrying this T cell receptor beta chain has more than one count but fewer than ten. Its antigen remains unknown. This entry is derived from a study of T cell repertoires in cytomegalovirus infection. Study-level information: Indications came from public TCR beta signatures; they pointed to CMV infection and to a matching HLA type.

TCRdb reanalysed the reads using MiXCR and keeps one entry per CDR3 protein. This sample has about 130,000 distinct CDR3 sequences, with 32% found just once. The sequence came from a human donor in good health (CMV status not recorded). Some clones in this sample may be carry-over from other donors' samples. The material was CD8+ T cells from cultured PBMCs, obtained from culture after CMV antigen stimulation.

Here the CDR3 reads CASSRTPGQGLHTEAFF. Here the CDR3 DNA reads TGCGCCAGCAGCCGAACACCGGGACAGGGGCTTCACACTGAAGCTTTCTTT. This chain links TRBV4-1 with TRBJ1-1; 10 nucleotides agree with TRBD1. There are 17 residues in the CDR3. In germline, CDR1 is MGHRA, CDR2 YSYEKL. The J segment lost 3 bases and the V segment lost 4 bases, leaving 11 bases of the junction unmatched.